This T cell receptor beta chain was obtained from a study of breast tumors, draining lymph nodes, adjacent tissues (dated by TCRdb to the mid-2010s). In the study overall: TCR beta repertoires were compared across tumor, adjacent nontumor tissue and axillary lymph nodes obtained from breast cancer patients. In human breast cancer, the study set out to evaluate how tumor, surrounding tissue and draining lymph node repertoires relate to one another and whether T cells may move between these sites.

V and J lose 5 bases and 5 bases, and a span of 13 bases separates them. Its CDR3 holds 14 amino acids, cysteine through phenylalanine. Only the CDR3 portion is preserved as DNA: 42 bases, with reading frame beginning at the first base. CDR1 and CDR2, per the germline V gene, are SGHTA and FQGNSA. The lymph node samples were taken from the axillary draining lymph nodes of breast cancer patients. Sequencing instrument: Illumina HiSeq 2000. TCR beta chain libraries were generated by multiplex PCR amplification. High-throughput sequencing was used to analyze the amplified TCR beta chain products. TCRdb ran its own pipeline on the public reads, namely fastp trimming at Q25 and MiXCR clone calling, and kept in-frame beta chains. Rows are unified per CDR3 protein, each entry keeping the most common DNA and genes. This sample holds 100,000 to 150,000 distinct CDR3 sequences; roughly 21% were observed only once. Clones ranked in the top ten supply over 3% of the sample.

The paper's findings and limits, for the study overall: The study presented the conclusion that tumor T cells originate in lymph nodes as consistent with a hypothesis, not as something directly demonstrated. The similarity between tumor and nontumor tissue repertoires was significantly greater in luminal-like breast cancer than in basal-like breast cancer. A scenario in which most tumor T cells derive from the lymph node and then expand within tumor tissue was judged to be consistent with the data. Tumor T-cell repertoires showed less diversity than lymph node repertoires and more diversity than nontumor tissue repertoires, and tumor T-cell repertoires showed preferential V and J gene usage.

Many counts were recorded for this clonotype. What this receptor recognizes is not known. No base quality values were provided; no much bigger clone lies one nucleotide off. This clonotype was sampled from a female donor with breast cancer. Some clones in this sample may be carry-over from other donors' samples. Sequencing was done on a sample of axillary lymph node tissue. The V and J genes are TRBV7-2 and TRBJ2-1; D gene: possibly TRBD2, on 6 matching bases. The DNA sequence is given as TGTGCCAGCAGCCGGGGGAGCCTCAACAATGAGCAGTTCTTC. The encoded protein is CASSRGSLNNEQFF.